The 14 T cell receptor beta chains given below trace back to one sample, sequenced in a study of blood T cell repertoires in COVID-19. The protocol was immunoSEQ multiplex PCR, while the TCRdb copy is restricted to in-frame clones and leaves out a portion. The sample includes about 34,000 clones, 75% of them seen just once. The sequenced sample was peripheral blood. The receptors shown here come from a man at least 80 years old with active or convalescent COVID-19.

This clone was recorded only once. The chain couples TRBV7-8 to TRBJ2-7, with TRBD2 identical over 7 bases. V shed 1 base, J shed 2 bases, and the junction held 11 bases outside the gene matches. Germline CDR1 SGHVS, CDR2 FQNEAQ. The length of the CDR3 is 17 residues. The CDR3 spells CASSLVGLGGRPYEQYF. The CDR3 bases are TGTGCCAGCAGCTTAGTTGGTCTCGGCGGGAGACCCTACGAGCAGTACTTC. Supplemented by reference TRBV7-8 and TRBJ2-7, the full variable domain reads GAGVSQSPRYKVAKRGQDVALRCDPISGHVSLFWYQQALGQGPEFLTYFQNEAQLDKSGLPSDRFFAERPEGSVSTLKIQRTQQEDSAVYLCASSLVGLGGRPYEQYFGPGTRLTVT.

J is TRBJ1-4 and V is TRBV7-9; 9 bases line up with TRBD1. This CDR3 contains 14 residues. CDR1 is SEHNR, CDR2 FQNEAQ, per germline (reference sequence). V was clipped by 6 bases and J by 8 bases; unmatched bases: 7. In DNA, the CDR3 is TGTGCCAGCAGAACAGGGGGCGCTTACGAAAAACTGTTTTTT. This codes for CASRTGGAYEKLFF.

This clone was picked up a small number of times. The same CDR3 also results from other DNA sequences found in this sample. CDR3: CASSYSGQLVYEQYF. The CDR3 DNA reads TGTGCCAGCAGTTACTCGGGACAACTAGTTTACGAGCAGTACTTC. This chain uses TRBV6-5 with TRBJ2-7; tentative D call: TRBD1 (6 bases). Germline CDR1 reads MNHEY; CDR2 reads SVGAGI. Trimming took 0 bases from V and 4 from J, leaving 13 bases between them. The CDR3 contains 15 residues.

The CDR3 here is CASSAPLGGETQYF. In nucleotides, the CDR3 is TGTGCCAGCAGCGCCCCACTCGGGGGAGAGACCCAGTACTTC. The rearrangement uses TRBV2 and TRBJ2-5; TRBD2 is a possible D gene (6 bases). The CDR3 has 14 residues. Trimming left V 6 bases short and J 4 bases short, with 15 bases between. Germline V gives CDR1 SNHLY, CDR2 FYNNEI.

The J gene is TRBJ2-5, the V gene TRBV7-9; tentatively, D is TRBD1 (6 bases). CDR1 is SEHNR and CDR2 is FQNEAQ in the germline V gene (reference sequence). CDR3 length: 15 residues. V was clipped by 5 bases and J by 8 bases, with 21 bases between them. Here the CDR3 reads CASSPLGGPERTQYF. Here the CDR3 DNA reads TGTGCCAGCAGCCCGCTAGGGGGACCCGAGCGAACCCAGTACTTC.

The genes are TRBV12-3 or TRBV12-4 and TRBJ1-5; D might be TRBD1 (5 bases). Trimming cost V 6 bases and J 7 bases, with 10 bases left between them. The CDR3 runs 12 residues. The CDR3 DNA is TGTGCCAGCAGAGGACCAGGGCAGCCCCAGCATTTT. It specifies CASRGPGQPQHF.

This clone was seen only once. This chain's CDR3 is CASSTGQEFPGNTIYF. As DNA, the CDR3 is TGTGCCAGCAGCACGGGACAGGAGTTCCCTGGAAACACCATATATTTT. V usage is TRBV7-8 and J usage is TRBJ1-3, with 8 nucleotides matching TRBD1. J gave up 2 bases and V 5 bases, and 8 bases lay outside the gene matches. This CDR3 region has 16 residues. Germline loops: CDR1 SGHVS, CDR2 FQNEAQ. The whole variable domain, remainder taken from reference TRBV7-8 and TRBJ1-3, is GAGVSQSPRYKVAKRGQDVALRCDPISGHVSLFWYQQALGQGPEFLTYFQNEAQLDKSGLPSDRFFAERPEGSVSTLKIQRTQQEDSAVYLCASSTGQEFPGNTIYFGEGSWLTVV.

The chain links TRBV19 to TRBJ2-2, with 7 bases lining up with TRBD1. This CDR3 comprises 14 residues. CDR1 LNHDA and CDR2 SQIVND come from the germline V gene (reference sequence). The J segment lost 6 bases and the V segment lost 7 bases, leaving 8 bases of the junction unmatched. The CDR3 DNA reads as TGTGCCAGTAACCGGCAGGGGGATGCCGGGGAGCTGTTTTTT. It codes for CASNRQGDAGELFF.

J is TRBJ1-5 and V is TRBV20-1; 7 positions match TRBD1. The germline CDR1 and CDR2 sequences are DFQATT and SNEGSKA (reference sequence). V shed 3 bases and J 0 bases; nucleotides not matched to a gene: 5. The CDR3 length is 15 residues. CDR3 sequence reads: CSASRRGLSNQPQHF. The DNA for the CDR3 is TGCAGTGCTAGTCGGAGGGGGCTTAGCAATCAGCCCCAGCATTTT.

The chain recombines TRBV25-1 with TRBJ1-3, with 7 bases lining up with TRBD1. With 3 bases clipped from V and 8 bases from J, the junction kept 7 bases outside the gene matches. Germline lookup yields CDR1 MGHDK and CDR2 SYGVNS. The CDR3 loop spans 14 amino acids. The CDR3 sequence is CASSETGRSDTIYF. In nucleotides, the CDR3 is TGTGCCAGCAGTGAGACAGGGAGGTCGGACACCATATATTTT.

The genes are TRBV7-2 and TRBJ2-7; D might be TRBD2 (5 bases). CDR3 length: 14 amino acids. The V end lost 5 bases, the J end lost 6 bases, and 17 bases lay between the germline ends. The germline V gene encodes CDR1 SGHTA and CDR2 FQGNSA. CDR3 protein: CASSLGVYSVEQYF. Here the CDR3 DNA reads TGTGCCAGCAGCCTCGGGGTCTACTCGGTCGAGCAGTACTTC. Based on the CDR3 plus reference TRBV7-2 and TRBJ2-7, the full variable domain is GAGVSQSPSNKVTEKGKDVELRCDPISGHTALYWYRQSLGQGLEFLIYFQGNSAPDKSGLPSDRFSAERTGGSVSTLTIQRTQQEDSAVYLCASSLGVYSVEQYFGPGTRLTVT.

This clone was counted only a few times. The genes are TRBV7-6 and TRBJ1-1; the match to TRBD1 covers 7 bases. Losses at the gene ends were 5 bases for V and 4 bases for J; bases not matched to a gene: 7. The CDR3 totals 14 residues. Germline CDR1 SGHVS, CDR2 FNYEAQ. The CDR3 sequence is CASSTGVLSTEAFF. CDR3 coding DNA: TGTGCCAGCAGCACAGGGGTATTGAGCACTGAAGCTTTCTTT.

This clone is a singleton in its sample. The chain uses TRBV28 and TRBJ1-3; D gene ambiguous. The CDR3 runs to 15 residues. Trimming pared 3 bases from V and 0 bases from J, leaving 9 bases between. Germline loops: CDR1 MDHEN, CDR2 SYDVKM. The CDR3 protein is CASSFYGDSGNTIYF. The CDR3 DNA follows: TGTGCCAGCAGTTTTTACGGAGACTCTGGAAACACCATATATTTT.

This clone appeared a few times. The chain employs TRBV7-6 and TRBJ2-1; 8 bases are shared with TRBD2. The germline CDR1 and CDR2 sequences are SGHVS and FNYEAQ. V dropped 5 bases and J dropped 2; count of bases not matched to a gene: 5. The CDR3 consists of 15 residues. The CDR3 reads CASSRAGEAYNEQFF. The CDR3 coding sequence is TGTGCCAGCAGCCGAGCGGGAGAAGCCTACAATGAGCAGTTCTTC.